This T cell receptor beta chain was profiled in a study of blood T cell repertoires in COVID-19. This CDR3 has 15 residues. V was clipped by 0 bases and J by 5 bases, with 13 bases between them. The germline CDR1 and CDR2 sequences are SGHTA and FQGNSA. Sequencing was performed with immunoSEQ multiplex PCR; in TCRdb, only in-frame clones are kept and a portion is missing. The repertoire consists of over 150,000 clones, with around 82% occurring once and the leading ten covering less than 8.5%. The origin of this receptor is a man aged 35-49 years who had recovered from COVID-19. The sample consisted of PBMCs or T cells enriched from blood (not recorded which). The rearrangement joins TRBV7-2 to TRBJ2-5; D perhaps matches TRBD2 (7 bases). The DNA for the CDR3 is TGTGCCAGCAGCTTAGCGGGGGGGCCAGGGGAGACCCAGTACTTC. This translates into CASSLAGGPGETQYF.